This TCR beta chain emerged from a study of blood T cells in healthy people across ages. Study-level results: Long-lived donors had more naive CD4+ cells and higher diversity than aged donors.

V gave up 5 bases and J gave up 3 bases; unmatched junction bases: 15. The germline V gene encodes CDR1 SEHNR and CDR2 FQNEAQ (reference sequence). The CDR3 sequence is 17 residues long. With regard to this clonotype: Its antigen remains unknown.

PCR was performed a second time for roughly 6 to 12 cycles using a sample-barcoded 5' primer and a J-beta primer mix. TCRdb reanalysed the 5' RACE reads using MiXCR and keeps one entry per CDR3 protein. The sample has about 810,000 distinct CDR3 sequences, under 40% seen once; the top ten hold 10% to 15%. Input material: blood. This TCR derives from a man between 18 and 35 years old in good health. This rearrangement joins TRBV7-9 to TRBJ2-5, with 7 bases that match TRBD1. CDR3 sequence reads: CASSPLPGQAGKETQYF. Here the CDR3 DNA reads TGTGCCAGCAGCCCGCTTCCTGGACAGGCCGGTAAAGAGACCCAGTACTTC. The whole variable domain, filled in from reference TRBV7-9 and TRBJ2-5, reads DTGVSQNPRHKITKRGQNVTFRCDPISEHNRLYWYRQTLGQGPEFLTYFQNEAQLEKSRLLSDRFSAERPKGSFSTLEIQRTEQGDSAMYLCASSPLPGQAGKETQYFGPGTRLLVL.